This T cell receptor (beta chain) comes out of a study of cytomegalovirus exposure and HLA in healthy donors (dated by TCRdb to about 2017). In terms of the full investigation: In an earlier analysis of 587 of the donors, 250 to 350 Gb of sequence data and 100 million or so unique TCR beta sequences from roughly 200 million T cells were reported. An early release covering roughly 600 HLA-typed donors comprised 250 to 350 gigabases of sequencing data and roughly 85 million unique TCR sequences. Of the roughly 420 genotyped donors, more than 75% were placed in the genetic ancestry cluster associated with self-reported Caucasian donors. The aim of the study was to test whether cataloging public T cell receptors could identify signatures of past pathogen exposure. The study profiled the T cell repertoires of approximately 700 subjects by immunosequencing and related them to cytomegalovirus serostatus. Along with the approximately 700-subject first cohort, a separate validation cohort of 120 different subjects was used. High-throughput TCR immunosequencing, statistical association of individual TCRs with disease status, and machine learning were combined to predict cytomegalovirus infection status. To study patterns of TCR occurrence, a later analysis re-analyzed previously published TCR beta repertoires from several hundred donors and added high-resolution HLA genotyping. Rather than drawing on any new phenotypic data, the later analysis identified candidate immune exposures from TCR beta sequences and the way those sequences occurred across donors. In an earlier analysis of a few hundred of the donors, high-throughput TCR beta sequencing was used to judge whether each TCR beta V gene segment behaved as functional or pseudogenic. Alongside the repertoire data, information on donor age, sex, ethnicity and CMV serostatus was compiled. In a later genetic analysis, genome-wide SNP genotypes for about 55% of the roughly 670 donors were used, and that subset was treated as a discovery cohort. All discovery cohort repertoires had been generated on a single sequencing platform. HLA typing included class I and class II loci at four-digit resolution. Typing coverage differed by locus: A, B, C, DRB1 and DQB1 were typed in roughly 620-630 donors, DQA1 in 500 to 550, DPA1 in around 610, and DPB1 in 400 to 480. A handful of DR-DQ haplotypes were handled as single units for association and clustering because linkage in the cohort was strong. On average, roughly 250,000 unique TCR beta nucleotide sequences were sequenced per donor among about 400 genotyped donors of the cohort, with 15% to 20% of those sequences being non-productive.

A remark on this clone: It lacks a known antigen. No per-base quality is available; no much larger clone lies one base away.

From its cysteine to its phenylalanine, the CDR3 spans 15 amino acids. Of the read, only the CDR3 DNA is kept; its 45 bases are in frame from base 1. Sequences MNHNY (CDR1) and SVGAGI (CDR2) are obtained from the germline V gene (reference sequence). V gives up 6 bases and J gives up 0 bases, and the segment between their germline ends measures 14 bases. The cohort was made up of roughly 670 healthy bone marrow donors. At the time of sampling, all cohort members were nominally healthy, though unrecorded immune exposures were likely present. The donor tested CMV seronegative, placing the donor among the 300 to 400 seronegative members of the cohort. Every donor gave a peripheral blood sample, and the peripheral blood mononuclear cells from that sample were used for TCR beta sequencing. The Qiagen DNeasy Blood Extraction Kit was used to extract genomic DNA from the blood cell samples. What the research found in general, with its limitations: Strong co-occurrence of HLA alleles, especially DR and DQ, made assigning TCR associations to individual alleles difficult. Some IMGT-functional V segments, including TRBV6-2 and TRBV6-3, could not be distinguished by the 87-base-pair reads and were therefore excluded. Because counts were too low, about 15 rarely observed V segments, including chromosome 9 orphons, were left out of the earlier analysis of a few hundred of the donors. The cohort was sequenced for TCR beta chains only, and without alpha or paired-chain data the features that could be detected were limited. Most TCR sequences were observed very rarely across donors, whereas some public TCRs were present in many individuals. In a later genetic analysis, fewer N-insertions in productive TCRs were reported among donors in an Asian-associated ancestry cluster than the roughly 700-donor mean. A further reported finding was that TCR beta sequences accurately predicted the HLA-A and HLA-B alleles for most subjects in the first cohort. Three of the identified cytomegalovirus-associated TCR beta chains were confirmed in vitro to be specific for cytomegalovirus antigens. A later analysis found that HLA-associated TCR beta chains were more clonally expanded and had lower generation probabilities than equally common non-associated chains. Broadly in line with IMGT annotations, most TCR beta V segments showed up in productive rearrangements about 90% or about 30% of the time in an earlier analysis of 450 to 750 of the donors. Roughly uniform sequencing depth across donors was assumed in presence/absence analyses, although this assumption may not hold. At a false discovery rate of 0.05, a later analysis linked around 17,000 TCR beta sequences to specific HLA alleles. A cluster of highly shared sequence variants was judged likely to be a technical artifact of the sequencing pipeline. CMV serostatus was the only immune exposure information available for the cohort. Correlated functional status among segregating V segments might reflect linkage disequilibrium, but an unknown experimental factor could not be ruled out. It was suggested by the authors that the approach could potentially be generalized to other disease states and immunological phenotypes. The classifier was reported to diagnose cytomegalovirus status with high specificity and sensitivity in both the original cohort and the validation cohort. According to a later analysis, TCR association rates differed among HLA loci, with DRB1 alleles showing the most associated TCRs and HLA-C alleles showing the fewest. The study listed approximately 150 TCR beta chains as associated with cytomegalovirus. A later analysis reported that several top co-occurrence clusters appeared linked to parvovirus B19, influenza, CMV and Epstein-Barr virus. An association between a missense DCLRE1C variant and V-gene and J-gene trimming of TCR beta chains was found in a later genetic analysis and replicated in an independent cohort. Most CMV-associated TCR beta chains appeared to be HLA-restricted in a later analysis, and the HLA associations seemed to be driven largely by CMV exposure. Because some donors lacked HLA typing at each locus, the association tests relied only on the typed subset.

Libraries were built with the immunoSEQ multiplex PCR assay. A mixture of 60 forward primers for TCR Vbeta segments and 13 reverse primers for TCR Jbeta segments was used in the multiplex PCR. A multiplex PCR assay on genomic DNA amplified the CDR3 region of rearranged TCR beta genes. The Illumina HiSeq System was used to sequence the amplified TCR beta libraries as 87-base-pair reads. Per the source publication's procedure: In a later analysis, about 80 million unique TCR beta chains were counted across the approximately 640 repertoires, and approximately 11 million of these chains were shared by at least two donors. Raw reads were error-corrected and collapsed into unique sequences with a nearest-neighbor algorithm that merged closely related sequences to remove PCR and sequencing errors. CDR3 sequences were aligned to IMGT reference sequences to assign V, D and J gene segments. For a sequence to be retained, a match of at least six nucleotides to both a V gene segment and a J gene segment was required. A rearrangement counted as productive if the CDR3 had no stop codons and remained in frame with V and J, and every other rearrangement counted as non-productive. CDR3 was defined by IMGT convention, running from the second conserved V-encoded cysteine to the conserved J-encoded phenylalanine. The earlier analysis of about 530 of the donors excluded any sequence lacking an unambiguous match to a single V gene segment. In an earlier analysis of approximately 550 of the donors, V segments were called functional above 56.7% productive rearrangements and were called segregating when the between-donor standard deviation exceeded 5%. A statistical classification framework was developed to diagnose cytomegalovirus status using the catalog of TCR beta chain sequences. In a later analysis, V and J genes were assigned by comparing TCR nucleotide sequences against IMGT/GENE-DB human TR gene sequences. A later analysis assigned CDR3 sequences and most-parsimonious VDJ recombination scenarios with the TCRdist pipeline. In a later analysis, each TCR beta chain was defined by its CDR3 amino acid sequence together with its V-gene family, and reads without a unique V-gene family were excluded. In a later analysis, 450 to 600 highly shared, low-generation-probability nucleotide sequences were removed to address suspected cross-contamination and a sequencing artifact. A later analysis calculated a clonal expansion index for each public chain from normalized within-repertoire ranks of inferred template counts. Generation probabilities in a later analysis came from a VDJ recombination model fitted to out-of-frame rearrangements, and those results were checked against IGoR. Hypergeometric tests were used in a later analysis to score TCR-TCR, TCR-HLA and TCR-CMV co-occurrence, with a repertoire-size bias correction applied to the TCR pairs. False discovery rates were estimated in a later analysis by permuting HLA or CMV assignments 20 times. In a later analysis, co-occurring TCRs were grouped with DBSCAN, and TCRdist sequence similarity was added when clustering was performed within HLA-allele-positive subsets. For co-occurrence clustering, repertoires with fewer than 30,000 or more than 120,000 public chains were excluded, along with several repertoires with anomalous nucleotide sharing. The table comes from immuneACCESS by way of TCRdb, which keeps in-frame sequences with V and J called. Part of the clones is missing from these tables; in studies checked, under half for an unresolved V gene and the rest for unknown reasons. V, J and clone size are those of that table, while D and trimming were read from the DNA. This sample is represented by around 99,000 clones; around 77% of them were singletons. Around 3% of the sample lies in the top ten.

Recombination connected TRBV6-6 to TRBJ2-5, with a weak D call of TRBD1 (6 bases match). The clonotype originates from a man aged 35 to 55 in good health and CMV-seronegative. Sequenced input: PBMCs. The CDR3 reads CASRGGGWDQETQYF. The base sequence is TGTGCCAGCAGAGGGGGTGGATGGGACCAAGAGACCCAGTACTTC.